These T cell receptor beta chains were read from a single sample in a study of T cell repertoires in cytomegalovirus infection. These TCRs are of unknown antigen specificity. TCRdb independently ran MiXCR on the reads; one entry per CDR3 protein. The data contain roughly 800,000 distinct CDR3 sequences, under 35% of them seen just once; the ten biggest clones take up about 12%. The sequencing used cultured CD8+ T cells from PBMCs, collected from culture after CMV antigen stimulation. The origin of the receptors is a human donor in good health (CMV status not recorded). Some clones in this sample may be carry-over from other donors' samples. The CDR3 runs from the conserved cysteine through the conserved F or W. Each record gives: CDR3 protein, V gene, J gene.

CDR3: CASILRTGVNTEAFF
V: TRBV6-6
J: TRBJ1-1

CDR3: CASEGEDYGYTF
V: TRBV19
J: TRBJ1-2

CDR3: CASTLGGAPYNEQFF
V: TRBV7-9
J: TRBJ2-1

CDR3: CASSFGQGEVDEQFF
V: TRBV7-9
J: TRBJ2-1

CDR3: CASGGYASGTDTQYF
V: TRBV12-3/TRBV12-4
J: TRBJ2-3

CDR3: CASRNSQGFNEQFF
V: TRBV7-9
J: TRBJ2-1

CDR3: CSAGPLRGSGETQYF
V: TRBV20-1
J: TRBJ2-5

CDR3: CASSPGRTANTEAFF
V: TRBV18
J: TRBJ1-1

CDR3: CASSTDRGRHEQFF
V: TRBV7-9
J: TRBJ2-1

CDR3: CASSLSGGGWFF
V: TRBV5-5
J: TRBJ2-1